This passage covers 16 T cell receptor beta chains from one sample sequenced in a study of blood T cell repertoires in COVID-19. TCRdb keeps only in-frame clones here, not all; method: immunoSEQ multiplex PCR. The sample comprises 300,000 to 450,000 clones, less than 85% of which are singletons, and about 3.6% rests with the top ten. The sequencing input was peripheral blood. The receptors shown here come from a woman aged 18-35 years with acute or convalescent COVID-19.

This clone was recorded once. The gene calls are TRBV9 and TRBJ2-1; perhaps TRBD2 as D (6 bases). Germline V gene data show CDR1 as SGDLS and CDR2 as YYNGEE. CDR3 length: 15 amino acids. V was pared by 0 bases and J by 3 bases, with 10 bases between. The CDR3 spells CASSVGGGNYNEQFF. DNA for the CDR3: TGTGCCAGCAGCGTAGGAGGCGGGAACTACAATGAGCAGTTCTTC.

The chain recombines TRBV27 with TRBJ2-7; D perhaps matches TRBD1 (6 bases). The CDR3 consists of 15 residues. Trimming took 6 bases from V and 5 from J, leaving 20 bases between them. Germline V gene data show CDR1 as MNHEY and CDR2 as SMNVEV (reference sequence). This CDR3 reads CASSTLQGLKNEQYF. The CDR3 DNA reads as TGTGCCAGCAGCACTCTCCAGGGGCTAAAAAACGAGCAGTACTTC.

The CDR3 coding sequence is TGTGCCAGCACCTCTACCGGACAGGGAAGTAGCTACACCTTC. This gives the protein CASTSTGQGSSYTF. This sequence joins TRBV7-9 and TRBJ1-2, with 8 positions matching TRBD1. The CDR3 consists of 14 residues. Germline V gives CDR1 SEHNR, CDR2 FQNEAQ (reference sequence). V shed 7 bases and J 9 bases; nucleotides not matched to a gene: 13. Filled out from reference TRBV7-9 and TRBJ1-2, the complete variable domain reads DTGVSQNPRHKITKRGQNVTFRCDPISEHNRLYWYRQTLGQGPEFLTYFQNEAQLEKSRLLSDRFSAERPKGSFSTLEIQRTEQGDSAMYLCASTSTGQGSSYTFGSGTRLTVV.

J is TRBJ1-2 and V is TRBV3-1 (or the pseudogene TRBV3-2), with 7 bases lining up with TRBD1. Trimming took 1 base from V and 7 from J; bases not matched to a gene: 12. CDR1 and CDR2 (germline): LGHDT, YNNKEL (reference sequence). The CDR3 extends over 16 amino acids. Here the CDR3 DNA reads TGTGCCAGCAGCCAAGCTCAGGGGGGTAATCTCCGTGGCTACACCTTC. Protein: CASSQAQGGNLRGYTF.

The V gene is TRBV7-2, the J gene TRBJ2-5, with 9 bases lining up with TRBD1. Germline loops: CDR1 SGHTA, CDR2 FQGNSA. The CDR3 sequence is 14 residues long. Trimming took 5 bases from V and 5 from J; bases not matched to a gene: 6. This CDR3 reads CASSQGTGWETQYF. CDR3 nucleotides: TGTGCCAGCAGCCAGGGGACAGGGTGGGAGACCCAGTACTTC.

The chain joins TRBV7-3 to TRBJ1-1, with unresolved D. Per germline, CDR1 SGHTA and CDR2 FQGTGA. The CDR3 is 13 residues long. Trimming removed 8 bases from V and 3 bases from J, with 13 bases in between. The chain's CDR3 is CASAEVRDTEAFF. DNA for the CDR3: TGTGCCAGCGCGGAGGTGAGGGACACTGAAGCTTTCTTT.

The rearrangement uses TRBV7-9 and TRBJ2-3; 9 bases line up with TRBD2. The germline V gene has CDR1 SEHNR and CDR2 FQNEAQ (reference sequence). CDR3 size: 18 residues. V gave up 1 base and J gave up 0 bases; unmatched junction bases: 8. CDR3 sequence reads: CASSLGLTSGLSTDTQYF. The CDR3 DNA sequence: TGTGCCAGCAGCTTAGGGTTAACTAGCGGGCTTAGCACAGATACGCAGTATTTT.

For this clone: Compared with germline, one end of the junction differs, possibly owing to a read error. CDR3 DNA: TGTGCCAGTAGTATAGTGGGGGCCGACTCAGCCTTC. It translates to CASSIVGADSAF. V gene TRBV19 combines with J gene TRBJ1-2; the D gene is possibly TRBD1 (6 bases). This CDR3 has 12 amino acids. Germline V gene lookup returns CDR1 LNHDA and CDR2 SQIVND (reference sequence).

This chain uses TRBV7-9 with TRBJ1-4, with D possibly matching TRBD1 (5 bases). Germline CDR1 SEHNR, CDR2 FQNEAQ (reference sequence). The CDR3 consists of 15 residues. The V end lost 3 bases, the J end lost 8 bases, and 16 bases lay between the germline ends. DNA for the CDR3: TGTGCCAGCAGCTTGTTGACGGGGGAGGGCGAAAAACTGTTTTTT. Protein product: CASSLLTGEGEKLFF.

V and J are TRBV3-1 (or the pseudogene TRBV3-2) and TRBJ2-2, with 9 bases identical to TRBD1. J was trimmed by 6 bases and V by 1 base; bases with no gene match: 3. Germline V gene sequence: CDR1 LGHDT, CDR2 YNNKEL (reference sequence). This CDR3 spans 15 amino acids. CDR3 DNA sequence: TGTGCCAGCAGCCAAGGGGACAGGGCTTCCGGGGAGCTGTTTTTT. Translating gives CASSQGDRASGELFF.

The sample holds a few counts of this clone. The gene calls are TRBV5-1 and TRBJ1-2; D remains unclear. The CDR3 is 14 residues long. V was pared by 1 base and J by 1 base, with 8 bases between. CDR1 is SGHRS and CDR2 is YFSETQ in the germline V gene. CDR3 residues: CASSLYSLNYGYTF. Written as DNA, the CDR3 is TGCGCCAGCAGCTTGTACAGTCTTAACTATGGCTACACCTTC.

The chain carries TRBV25-1 and TRBJ2-5, with D possibly being TRBD1 (7 bases). CDR1 and CDR2 (germline): MGHDK, SYGVNS. CDR3 length: 14 amino acids. With 3 bases removed from V and 5 bases from J, the gap between germline ends came to 13 bases. The CDR3 DNA follows: TGTGCCAGCAGTGAGGAGGGGGCGGGGGAGACCCAGTACTTC. Translated, it gives CASSEEGAGETQYF.

The chain joins TRBV7-3 to TRBJ2-1; 12 bases agree with TRBD2. The ends lost 5 bases at V and 6 bases at J; junction bases unmatched: 11. The CDR3 has 17 amino acids. CDR1 and CDR2 (germline): SGHTA, FQGTGA. The CDR3 nucleotides read TGTGCCAGCAGCAATGAACTAGCGGGAGGCAAAATCAATGAGCAGTTCTTC. Its translation: CASSNELAGGKINEQFF.

V usage is TRBV11-2 and J usage is TRBJ2-1, with TRBD2 as a possible D gene (6 bases). The V end lost 5 bases, the J end lost 2 bases, and 13 bases lay between the germline ends. The CDR3 is 15 amino acids. Germline-derived CDR1 and CDR2 are SGHAT and FQNNGV. This CDR3 reads CASSAPGLPYNEQFF. In DNA, the CDR3 is TGTGCCAGCAGCGCACCGGGACTCCCCTACAATGAGCAGTTCTTC.

The chain carries TRBV9 and TRBJ2-2, with TRBD1 matching 8 bases. CDR1 is SGDLS and CDR2 is YYNGEE in the germline V gene. With V trimmed by 3 bases and J by 7 bases, 11 bases remained unmatched. The CDR3 extends over 16 amino acids. CDR3 sequence (DNA): TGTGCCAGCAGCGATCTAGGACAGGGTAGGGTCGGGGAGCTGTTTTTT. It codes for CASSDLGQGRVGELFF.

The V call is TRBV30, the J call TRBJ2-2; weak D call: TRBD1 (6 bases). V dropped 1 base and J dropped 2 bases, with 11 bases sitting between them. The CDR3 spans 15 residues. The germline CDR1 and CDR2 sequences are GTSNPN and SVGIG (reference sequence). In DNA form, the CDR3 reads TGTGCCTGGAGTGCAGGGACAACAAACACCGGGGAGCTGTTTTTT. Protein product: CAWSAGTTNTGELFF.